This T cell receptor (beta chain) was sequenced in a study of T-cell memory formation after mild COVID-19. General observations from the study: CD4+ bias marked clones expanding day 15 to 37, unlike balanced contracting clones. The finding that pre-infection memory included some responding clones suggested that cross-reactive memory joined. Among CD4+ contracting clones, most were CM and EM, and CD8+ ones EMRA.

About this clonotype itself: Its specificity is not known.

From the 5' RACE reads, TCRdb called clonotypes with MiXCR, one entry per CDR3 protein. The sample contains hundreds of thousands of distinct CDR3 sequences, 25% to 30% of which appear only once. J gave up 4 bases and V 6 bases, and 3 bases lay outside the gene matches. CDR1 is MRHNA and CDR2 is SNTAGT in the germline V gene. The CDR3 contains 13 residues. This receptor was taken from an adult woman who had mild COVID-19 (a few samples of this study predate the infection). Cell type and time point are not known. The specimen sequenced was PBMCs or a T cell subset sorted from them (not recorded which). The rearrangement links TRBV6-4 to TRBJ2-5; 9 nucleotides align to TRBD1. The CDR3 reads CASSRQGGETQYF. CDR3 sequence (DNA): TGTGCCAGCAGCCGACAGGGGGGAGAGACCCAGTACTTC.